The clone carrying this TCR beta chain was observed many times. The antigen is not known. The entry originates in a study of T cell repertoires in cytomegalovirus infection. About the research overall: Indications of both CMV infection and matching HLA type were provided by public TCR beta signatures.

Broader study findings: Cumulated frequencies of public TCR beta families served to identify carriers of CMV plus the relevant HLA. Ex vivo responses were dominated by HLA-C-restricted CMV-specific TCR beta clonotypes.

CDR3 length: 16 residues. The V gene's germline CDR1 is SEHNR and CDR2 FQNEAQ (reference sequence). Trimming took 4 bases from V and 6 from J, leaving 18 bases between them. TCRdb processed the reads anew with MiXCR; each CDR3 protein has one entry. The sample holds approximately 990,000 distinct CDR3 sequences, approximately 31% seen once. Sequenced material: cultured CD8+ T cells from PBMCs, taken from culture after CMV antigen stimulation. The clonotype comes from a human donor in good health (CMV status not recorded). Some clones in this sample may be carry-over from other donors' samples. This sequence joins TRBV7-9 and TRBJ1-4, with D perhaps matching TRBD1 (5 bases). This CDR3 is CASSSITGVGDEKLFF. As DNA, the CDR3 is TGTGCCAGCAGCTCCATCACAGGAGTCGGCGATGAAAAACTGTTTTTT.